A selection of T cell receptor beta chains follows, all from one sample in a study of vaccination and CD4 T cells after COVID-19. Their target antigens are unknown. In TCRdb, the PCR reads were re-called with MiXCR into one record per CDR3 protein. The sample includes 25,000 to 30,000 distinct CDR3 sequences, around 50% seen only once; the top ten take roughly 28%. The specimen comprised CD4+ T cells from blood, cultured in vitro, sampled before SARS-CoV-2 vaccination. These receptors came from a human donor who received a COVID-19 vaccine. The CDR3 runs from the conserved cysteine through the conserved F or W. Each record gives: clone size, D gene, J gene, V gene, CDR3 protein, CDR3 DNA. D genes are given only for firm matches. Not every row has a clone size; where given, it reads once, few, many or a size class.

abundance: few
d_gene: -
j_gene: TRBJ1-6
v_gene: TRBV15
CDR3aa: CATSRARPDNSPLHF
CDR3nt: TGTGCCACCAGCAGAGCGAGGCCAGATAATTCACCCCTCCACTTT

abundance: -
d_gene: -
j_gene: TRBJ1-6
v_gene: TRBV25-1
CDR3aa: CASKGKGDNSPLHF
CDR3nt: TGTGCCAGCAAAGGGAAGGGGGATAATTCACCCCTCCACTTT

abundance: -
d_gene: -
j_gene: TRBJ2-7
v_gene: TRBV20-1
CDR3aa: CSAKLNFFEQYF
CDR3nt: TGCAGTGCCAAACTAAACTTTTTCGAGCAGTACTTC

abundance: few
d_gene: TRBD1
j_gene: TRBJ1-6
v_gene: TRBV7-9
CDR3aa: CASSWTGNSPLHF
CDR3nt: TGTGCCAGCAGCTGGACAGGGAATTCACCCCTCCACTTT

abundance: -
d_gene: -
j_gene: TRBJ2-3
v_gene: TRBV6-1
CDR3aa: CASSEVLLYTDTQYF
CDR3nt: TGTGCCAGCAGTGAAGTTCTCCTTTACACAGATACGCAGTATTTT

abundance: -
d_gene: -
j_gene: TRBJ2-5
v_gene: TRBV6-1
CDR3aa: CASSALYQETQYF
CDR3nt: TGTGCCAGCAGTGCGTTATACCAAGAGACCCAGTACTTC

abundance: few
d_gene: TRBD2
j_gene: TRBJ2-3
v_gene: TRBV5-4
CDR3aa: CASSYGLAGGTDTQYF
CDR3nt: TGTGCCAGCAGCTACGGACTAGCGGGGGGCACAGATACGCAGTATTTT

abundance: -
d_gene: TRBD2
j_gene: TRBJ2-5
v_gene: TRBV20-1
CDR3aa: CSARDLAGGILLQETQYF
CDR3nt: TGCAGTGCTAGAGATCTAGCGGGGGGCATACTTTTACAAGAGACCCAGTACTTC

abundance: -
d_gene: TRBD2
j_gene: TRBJ2-7
v_gene: TRBV9
CDR3aa: CASSVDLTSAHEQYF
CDR3nt: TGTGCCAGCAGCGTAGACCTAACTAGCGCCCACGAGCAGTACTTC

abundance: -
d_gene: -
j_gene: TRBJ1-2
v_gene: TRBV7-2
CDR3aa: CASSSDRSFYGYTF
CDR3nt: TGTGCCAGCAGCTCCGACAGGAGCTTCTATGGCTACACCTTC

abundance: -
d_gene: -
j_gene: TRBJ2-5
v_gene: TRBV12-5
CDR3aa: CASGLTPEKETQYF
CDR3nt: TGTGCTAGTGGTTTAACCCCGGAGAAAGAGACCCAGTACTTC

abundance: few
d_gene: TRBD1
j_gene: TRBJ1-5
v_gene: TRBV2
CDR3aa: CAGGTDSNQPQHF
CDR3nt: TGTGCCGGTGGGACAGACAGCAATCAGCCCCAGCATTTT

abundance: few
d_gene: TRBD2
j_gene: TRBJ2-2
v_gene: TRBV4-1
CDR3aa: CASSQPSLTGLAGGRIDTGELFF
CDR3nt: TGCGCCAGCAGCCAACCGAGCCTTACAGGACTAGCGGGGGGCCGTATTGACACCGGGGAGCTGTTTTTT

abundance: -
d_gene: TRBD2
j_gene: TRBJ2-2
v_gene: TRBV5-1
CDR3aa: CASSPVAGGLAGELFF
CDR3nt: TGCGCCAGCAGCCCAGTAGCGGGGGGGCTCGCCGGGGAGCTGTTTTTT

abundance: few
d_gene: -
j_gene: TRBJ2-3
v_gene: TRBV27
CDR3aa: CASRQTGTSTDTQYF
CDR3nt: TGTGCCAGCAGGCAAACAGGGACTAGCACAGATACGCAGTATTTT

abundance: -
d_gene: -
j_gene: TRBJ2-1
v_gene: TRBV10-1
CDR3aa: CASSTSGSPYNEQFF
CDR3nt: TGCGCCAGCAGTACCTCGGGTAGTCCCTACAATGAGCAGTTCTTC

abundance: few
d_gene: -
j_gene: TRBJ1-6
v_gene: TRBV30
CDR3aa: CAWRFGTSETPLHF
CDR3nt: TGTGCCTGGAGGTTCGGGACGTCTGAGACACCCCTCCACTTT

abundance: -
d_gene: -
j_gene: TRBJ1-1
v_gene: TRBV12-3/TRBV12-4
CDR3aa: CASSLHGGLNTEAFF
CDR3nt: TGTGCCAGCAGTTTGCACGGGGGTCTGAACACTGAAGCTTTCTTT

abundance: -
d_gene: TRBD1
j_gene: TRBJ2-5
v_gene: TRBV7-8
CDR3aa: CASSLMKTGGRQETQYF
CDR3nt: TGTGCCAGCAGCTTAATGAAGACAGGGGGACGCCAAGAGACCCAGTACTTC

abundance: -
d_gene: TRBD1
j_gene: TRBJ1-2
v_gene: TRBV12-3/TRBV12-4
CDR3aa: CASTPGQGVDGYTF
CDR3nt: TGTGCCAGCACCCCTGGACAGGGGGTTGATGGCTACACCTTC

abundance: -
d_gene: TRBD2
j_gene: TRBJ2-7
v_gene: TRBV20-1
CDR3aa: CSARTTSGGVFEQYF
CDR3nt: TGCAGTGCTAGAACCACTAGCGGGGGGGTATTTGAGCAGTACTTC

abundance: once
d_gene: TRBD1
j_gene: TRBJ2-7
v_gene: TRBV11-2
CDR3aa: CASSKDRGTYEQYF
CDR3nt: TGTGCCAGCAGCAAAGACAGGGGAACCTACGAGCAGTACTTC

abundance: -
d_gene: -
j_gene: TRBJ2-1
v_gene: TRBV19
CDR3aa: CASNGGLISHEQFF
CDR3nt: TGTGCCAGTAACGGGGGGCTCATCAGCCATGAGCAGTTCTTC

abundance: -
d_gene: -
j_gene: TRBJ2-3
v_gene: TRBV3-1
CDR3aa: CASSQLPDTQYF
CDR3nt: TGTGCCAGCAGCCAGCTCCCAGATACGCAGTATTTT

abundance: -
d_gene: -
j_gene: TRBJ2-5
v_gene: TRBV2
CDR3aa: CASSGFQGQETQYF
CDR3nt: TGTGCCAGCAGTGGGTTCCAGGGGCAAGAGACCCAGTACTTC

abundance: -
d_gene: TRBD1
j_gene: TRBJ1-1
v_gene: TRBV11-2
CDR3aa: CASSLRRQGGMNTEAFF
CDR3nt: TGTGCCAGCAGCTTAAGGAGACAGGGGGGTATGAACACTGAAGCTTTCTTT

abundance: -
d_gene: TRBD2
j_gene: TRBJ2-2
v_gene: TRBV19
CDR3aa: CASSIPLAGGPSGELFF
CDR3nt: TGTGCCAGTAGTATCCCCCTAGCGGGGGGGCCTAGCGGGGAGCTGTTTTTT

abundance: -
d_gene: -
j_gene: TRBJ1-2
v_gene: TRBV19
CDR3aa: CASSNRDYGYTF
CDR3nt: TGTGCCAGTAGTAACAGGGACTATGGCTACACCTTC

abundance: -
d_gene: -
j_gene: TRBJ1-6
v_gene: TRBV3-1
CDR3aa: CASNSGNWVSPLHF
CDR3nt: TGTGCCAGCAATTCAGGGAATTGGGTGTCACCCCTCCACTTT

abundance: -
d_gene: -
j_gene: TRBJ2-1
v_gene: TRBV30
CDR3aa: CAWTIANEQFF
CDR3nt: TGTGCCTGGACGATTGCCAATGAGCAGTTCTTC

abundance: -
d_gene: -
j_gene: TRBJ1-4
v_gene: TRBV2
CDR3aa: CASTVTGREKLFF
CDR3nt: TGTGCCAGCACTGTAACAGGGAGGGAAAAACTGTTTTTT

abundance: -
d_gene: -
j_gene: TRBJ1-3
v_gene: TRBV5-6
CDR3aa: CASSLVPGSGNTIYF
CDR3nt: TGTGCCAGCAGCTTGGTCCCGGGTTCGGGAAACACCATATATTTT

abundance: -
d_gene: TRBD1
j_gene: TRBJ1-2
v_gene: TRBV30
CDR3aa: CAWSPADRGHVYGYTF
CDR3nt: TGTGCCTGGAGTCCGGCAGACAGGGGGCACGTCTATGGCTACACCTTC

abundance: -
d_gene: -
j_gene: TRBJ2-7
v_gene: TRBV2
CDR3aa: CASSTPSYEQYF
CDR3nt: TGTGCCAGCAGTACCCCGAGTTACGAGCAGTACTTC

abundance: -
d_gene: -
j_gene: TRBJ1-2
v_gene: TRBV11-2
CDR3aa: CASSSVPYGYTF
CDR3nt: TGTGCCAGCAGCTCGGTCCCCTATGGCTACACCTTC

abundance: -
d_gene: -
j_gene: TRBJ2-6
v_gene: TRBV3-1
CDR3aa: CASSHSAPGGPSVVLTF
CDR3nt: TGTGCCAGCAGCCATAGTGCCCCTGGGGGGCCTTCGGTTGTCCTGACTTTC

abundance: -
d_gene: -
j_gene: TRBJ2-1
v_gene: TRBV10-3
CDR3aa: CAISGTTYNEQFF
CDR3nt: TGTGCCATCAGTGGGACAACCTACAATGAGCAGTTCTTC

abundance: -
d_gene: TRBD1
j_gene: TRBJ1-2
v_gene: TRBV20-1
CDR3aa: CSAGTGVYGYTF
CDR3nt: TGCAGTGCTGGGACAGGGGTCTATGGCTACACCTTC

abundance: few
d_gene: TRBD1
j_gene: TRBJ2-4
v_gene: TRBV10-1
CDR3aa: CASSELRQGDYIQYF
CDR3nt: TGCGCCAGCAGTGAGTTGAGACAGGGGGACTACATTCAGTACTTC

abundance: -
d_gene: TRBD1
j_gene: TRBJ1-2
v_gene: TRBV6-2/TRBV6-3
CDR3aa: CASINSGTGNGYTF
CDR3nt: TGTGCCAGCATCAATTCCGGGACAGGGAATGGCTACACCTTC

abundance: -
d_gene: TRBD1
j_gene: TRBJ2-5
v_gene: TRBV12-5
CDR3aa: CASGLGTAQETQYF
CDR3nt: TGTGCTAGTGGTCTCGGGACAGCCCAAGAGACCCAATACTTC

abundance: -
d_gene: -
j_gene: TRBJ1-2
v_gene: TRBV2
CDR3aa: CASSEGSGGLYF
CDR3nt: TGTGCCAGCAGTGAGGGGTCAGGCGGACTTTACTTC

abundance: -
d_gene: TRBD1
j_gene: TRBJ1-5
v_gene: TRBV20-1
CDR3aa: CSASPQQGARGQPQHF
CDR3nt: TGCAGTGCTAGCCCTCAGCAGGGGGCCAGAGGTCAGCCCCAGCATTTT

abundance: -
d_gene: -
j_gene: TRBJ2-5
v_gene: TRBV20-1
CDR3aa: CSARKDSHHSTQETQYF
CDR3nt: TGCAGTGCTAGAAAGGACAGTCACCATAGCACCCAAGAGACCCAGTACTTC

abundance: -
d_gene: -
j_gene: TRBJ1-3
v_gene: TRBV11-3
CDR3aa: CASSLVGGTPRGNSGNTIYF
CDR3nt: TGTGCCAGCAGCTTAGTCGGAGGGACCCCACGCGGCAACTCTGGAAACACCATATATTTT

abundance: few
d_gene: -
j_gene: TRBJ2-5
v_gene: TRBV12-3/TRBV12-4
CDR3aa: CASSRRDTSKTQYF
CDR3nt: TGTGCCAGCAGTCGACGGGACACGTCTAAGACCCAGTACTTC

abundance: -
d_gene: -
j_gene: TRBJ2-2
v_gene: TRBV2
CDR3aa: CASGTTRGTGELFF
CDR3nt: TGTGCCAGCGGCACAACCCGGGGGACCGGGGAGCTGTTTTTT

abundance: -
d_gene: TRBD2
j_gene: TRBJ2-2
v_gene: TRBV7-3
CDR3aa: CASSSIAGPYTGELFF
CDR3nt: TGTGCCAGCAGCTCAATAGCGGGGCCATACACCGGGGAGCTGTTTTTT

abundance: -
d_gene: -
j_gene: TRBJ1-2
v_gene: TRBV20-1
CDR3aa: CSARDLGYGYTF
CDR3nt: TGCAGTGCTAGAGATCTCGGTTATGGCTACACCTTC

abundance: -
d_gene: -
j_gene: TRBJ1-1
v_gene: TRBV6-4
CDR3aa: CASSAAAKGEAFF
CDR3nt: TGTGCCAGCAGTGCTGCAGCAAAAGGCGAAGCTTTCTTT

abundance: few
d_gene: -
j_gene: TRBJ2-5
v_gene: TRBV7-9
CDR3aa: CASSLGPAAINQYF
CDR3nt: TGTGCCAGCAGCTTAGGTCCAGCGGCAATCAACCAGTACTTC

abundance: -
d_gene: TRBD1
j_gene: TRBJ2-1
v_gene: TRBV5-1
CDR3aa: CASAETGQGEQFF
CDR3nt: TGCGCCAGCGCTGAGACAGGGCAGGGTGAGCAGTTCTTC